The T cell receptor (beta chain) described here comes from a study of Tregs in tolerant kidney transplant recipients. Regarding the study as a whole: The small number of patients limits these findings pending further validation. The most relevant donor-specific Treg TCRbeta repertoire apparently came from expansion with activated donor B cells.

In regard to this clone: Its target is unknown.

Data came from immunoSEQ multiplex PCR; TCRdb stores just in-frame clones and leaves some out. The sample includes some 55,000 clones, around 88% of them seen just once. CD4+CD25+CD127- Tregs, CD4+CD25- non-Tregs, CD4 and CD8 cells were sorted. V lost 6 bases to trimming and J lost 5 bases; unmatched junction nucleotides: 5. The CDR3 spans 14 residues. Germline assignment: CDR1 SNHLY and CDR2 FYNNEI. V gene TRBV2 combines with J gene TRBJ2-5; 11 nucleotides align to TRBD2. What was sequenced was CD4+ T cells from blood. The TCR sequence derives from a human donor in good health. The CDR3 bases are TGTGCCAGCAGGAAGGGGACTAGCGGTGAGACCCAGTACTTC. Its translation is CASRKGTSGETQYF.